This note documents a single TCR beta chain sequence. The specificity of this receptor is unknown. No clone much larger than this one lies a single base away; base qualities are absent. The entry originates in a study of shared clonotypes between healthy human individuals (dated by TCRdb to the early 2020s). Context from the whole study: Three men and a couple of women, aged 18 to 49 years, made up the cohort. Libraries were prepared and TCR repertoires were sequenced by different laboratories using diverse techniques, in order to increase sequencing depth and limit assay-specific biases. To estimate repertoire size and how much clonotype sharing occurs between individuals, the study deeply sequenced the blood TCR repertoires of 4 to 6 healthy adults. Per donor, three plates each were used for CD4 naive and CD4 memory, two for CD8 naive, and one for CD8 memory. Each donor's leukapheresis produced roughly between roughly 0.94 and 9.5 billion PBMCs. Findings and caveats that apply to the study as a whole: Across four donors, around 5.4% of naive CD4, 3.5% of naive CD8, about 2.3% of memory CD4, and about 0.4% of memory CD8 clonotypes were shared. Incomplete sequencing was indicated by rarefaction of sorted-subset datasets, despite the large sequencing depth. Naive subsets generally had larger estimated clonotype richness than memory subsets did. Based on pairwise subsampling, the degree of clonotype sharing among donors was expected to be affected by sequencing depth. Compared with non-shared clonotypes, the clonotypes found in all four sorted-subset donors had higher generation probabilities. Sampling was limited to blood, and TCR repertoires in tissue likely differ from TCR repertoires in blood. Because the study included a small number of donors, the genetic and exposure-history diversity represented was limited.

TCR CDR3 regions were amplified from genomic DNA by multiplex PCR using the deep immunoSEQ assay. Extracted genomic DNA from each cell subset was distributed evenly across all wells of several immunoSEQ 96-well plates, and each plate was treated as a replicate. For sorted subsets, each replicate PCR was loaded with around 200 ng genomic DNA, equivalent to about 33,000 T cell genomes. The purified libraries were quantified using a Qubit 3.0 fluorometer, sized with a Bioanalyzer 2100, and then quantified again using the KAPA Library Quantification kit. Each immunoSEQ 96-well plate was sequenced on its own single-read 150-cycle Illumina NextSeq 550 flow cell. As for how the authors treated the data: Because only junctional sequences without quality scores were contained in the immunoSEQ output, filtering matching that applied to full-length reads could not be performed. To assign V/J genes and CDR3, sequences were annotated against IMGT germline references using PyIR, a Python wrapper for IgBLAST v1.9. Any read was removed if the V/J assignment was weak (E-value above 1e-6), the CDR3 was missing, or the read contained stop codons, out-of-frame junctions, or ambiguous translated residues. V3J clonotypes were defined as sequences sharing an identical inferred V gene, J gene, and CDR3 amino acid sequence. To compute the percentage overlap between repertoires, the number of shared unique clonotypes was divided by the size of the smaller repertoire. RTK rarefaction, the Chao1 estimator, and Recon v2.1 estimates of unobserved clonotypes were used to assess repertoire richness. For all TCRbeta clonotypes obtained by the gDNA method from a handful of donors, generation probabilities were computed with OLGA. TCRdb's version of the immuneACCESS table is confined to in-frame rearrangements and falls short of the full clone set. An unresolved V gene accounts for under half of the shortfall where checked; the remainder is of unknown origin. Clone size and the V and J calls come from that table; the DNA yielded D and trimming. This sample has about 2.3 million clones in its table, and about 90% of those were observed once. The ten biggest clones cover 0.37% of the sample.

The donors were healthy, HIV-negative adults who had no recently reported acute infections or vaccinations. All donors were Caucasian adults living in Nashville, Tennessee, USA. CD4+ T cells were enriched through magnetic negative selection, after which naive cells were positively selected on CD45RA and the remaining negative fraction served as the memory subset. Blood was obtained by leukapheresis, after which PBMCs were separated by Ficoll-Histopaque density gradient centrifugation and cryopreserved in liquid nitrogen vapor phase. Purity and quantity of every magnetically sorted T cell population were checked by analytical flow cytometry. Genomic DNA was isolated from every sorted fraction and measured by UV absorbance on a Nanodrop 2000c. The sequenced material came from naive CD4+ T cells from PBMCs. This sample's cell subset or site label indicates: CD45RA+ positively selected. The sequence was obtained from a man younger than 30 in good health. Some clones in this sample may be carry-over from other donors' samples.

CDR3 reads: CASSRGGGTRNEQFF. The nucleotide sequence is given as TGCGCCAGCAGCCGAGGGGGAGGGACCCGCAATGAGCAGTTCTTC. In this chain, TRBV5-1 is recombined with TRBJ2-1; TRBD2 might be the D gene, on 7 matching bases. V is cut by 4 bases and J by 6 bases, and the space between the germline ends is 17 bases. For CDR1 and CDR2, the germline V gene lists SGHRS and YFSETQ. The CDR3 measures 15 amino acids from cysteine to phenylalanine. The CDR3 DNA has 45 bases and is translated from base 1.